Below, one T cell receptor (beta chain) is given with its context. It has no known antigen specificity. The input lacks base qualities; no much larger clone sits a single base away. From its cysteine to its phenylalanine, the CDR3 spans 12 amino acids. This entry keeps only the CDR3 DNA: 36 bases, framed from base 1. Per the germline V gene, SQVTM is the CDR1 and ANQGSEA is the CDR2. The source of the sample is a study of blood T cell repertoires in COVID-19 (TCRdb year 2020). With regard to the full study: Samples covering the acute and convalescent phases of COVID-19 were provided by collaborators in the United States, Italy and Spain. The prospective study material was composed of cDNA or gDNA derived from T cells, B-cell-depleted T cells, or PBMCs. Subjects who had been exposed to COVID-19, were actively infected with it, or had recovered from it provided the deeply sampled blood TCRbeta repertoires that made up the dataset. The repertoires were released in a freely available public database intended as a resource for research on the immune response to SARS-CoV-2. Samples came from the ongoing ImmuneRACE study (first 160 participants) plus 1,254 subjects from 6 global collaborators. Sample metadata almost always included a de-identified subject ID, COVID-19 status, age in years and sex. HLA class I and class II types, where available, came from metadata supplied by the sample provider rather than from assay-based typing. General conclusions and limits of the study: How much clinical and demographic metadata was included differed by source and by participant, and the metadata was provided uncurated.

The immunoSEQ Assay, a bias-controlled multiplex PCR, was used to amplify TCRbeta CDR3 regions from genomic DNA. The paper's data handling went like this. Within the assay, amplification of reference gene primers was used to estimate how many nucleated cells each sample contained. To quantify the absolute abundance of each unique TCRbeta CDR3 rearrangement, sequence reads were collapsed and filtered. For each sample, productive Simpson clonality was calculated as the square root of Simpson's diversity index across productive rearrangements. TCRdb obtained this table from immuneACCESS and retained in-frame rearrangements with V and J assigned. These tables miss some clones; where compared with another copy, unresolved V genes account for less than half of the shortfall, and the remainder is unexplained. V, J and clone size derive from that table, while D and trimming were established from the DNA sequence. This sample lists about 24,000 clones; 92% were detected once. Together, the top ten hold approximately 30% of the sample.

Whole blood was collected in K2EDTA tubes by collaborating institutions according to the institutions' own protocols. For TCRbeta analysis, collaborator samples were shipped as frozen whole blood, as isolated PBMCs, or as DNA extracted from either sample type. Sequencing was carried out using peripheral blood. Recombination linked TRBV29-1 to TRBJ2-3, and 10 bases in between align with TRBD1. The receptor comes from a man in his sixties or seventies with active COVID-19. The CDR3 is CSSDRGTDTQYF. The DNA sequence is TGCAGTTCGGACAGGGGGACAGATACGCAGTATTTT.